A single sample gave rise to the 3 T cell receptor beta chains below, sequenced in a study of blood T cell repertoires in COVID-19. Profiling relied on immunoSEQ multiplex PCR, and the TCRdb table lists in-frame clones only, not all of them. The sample lists 150,000 or so clones, 90% occurring once. Sequencing was done on a sample of peripheral blood. The receptors here all came from a man in his sixties with active or convalescent COVID-19.

The chain has TRBV27 and TRBJ1-4; 11 nucleotides align to TRBD1. The CDR3 loop spans 17 amino acids. V lost 4 bases and J lost 8; bases outside the gene matches: 12. Germline loops: CDR1 MNHEY, CDR2 SMNVEV (reference sequence). The CDR3 DNA sequence: TGTGCCAGCAGTTCCCCCGGGACAGGGGGGTTTCGGGAAAAACTGTTTTTT. Protein: CASSSPGTGGFREKLFF.

The rearrangement joins TRBV15 to TRBJ2-7; weak D call: TRBD1 (6 bases). The CDR3 has 15 amino acids. V lost 1 base to trimming and J lost 2 bases, with 12 bases between them. CDR1 is LNHNV and CDR2 is YYDKDF in the germline V gene (reference sequence). CDR3 amino acids: CATSRVANRAYEQYF. The CDR3 nucleotides read TGTGCCACCAGCAGAGTAGCCAACAGGGCCTACGAGCAGTACTTC.

The chain uses TRBV6-4 and TRBJ2-1; 8 bases fit TRBD2. This CDR3 has 15 amino acids. CDR1 is MRHNA, CDR2 SNTAGT, per germline. V gave up 8 bases and J gave up 4 bases; unmatched junction bases: 10. The CDR3 spells CASAEESGGYNEQFF. DNA for the CDR3: TGTGCCAGCGCTGAGGAGAGCGGGGGTTACAATGAGCAGTTCTTC.